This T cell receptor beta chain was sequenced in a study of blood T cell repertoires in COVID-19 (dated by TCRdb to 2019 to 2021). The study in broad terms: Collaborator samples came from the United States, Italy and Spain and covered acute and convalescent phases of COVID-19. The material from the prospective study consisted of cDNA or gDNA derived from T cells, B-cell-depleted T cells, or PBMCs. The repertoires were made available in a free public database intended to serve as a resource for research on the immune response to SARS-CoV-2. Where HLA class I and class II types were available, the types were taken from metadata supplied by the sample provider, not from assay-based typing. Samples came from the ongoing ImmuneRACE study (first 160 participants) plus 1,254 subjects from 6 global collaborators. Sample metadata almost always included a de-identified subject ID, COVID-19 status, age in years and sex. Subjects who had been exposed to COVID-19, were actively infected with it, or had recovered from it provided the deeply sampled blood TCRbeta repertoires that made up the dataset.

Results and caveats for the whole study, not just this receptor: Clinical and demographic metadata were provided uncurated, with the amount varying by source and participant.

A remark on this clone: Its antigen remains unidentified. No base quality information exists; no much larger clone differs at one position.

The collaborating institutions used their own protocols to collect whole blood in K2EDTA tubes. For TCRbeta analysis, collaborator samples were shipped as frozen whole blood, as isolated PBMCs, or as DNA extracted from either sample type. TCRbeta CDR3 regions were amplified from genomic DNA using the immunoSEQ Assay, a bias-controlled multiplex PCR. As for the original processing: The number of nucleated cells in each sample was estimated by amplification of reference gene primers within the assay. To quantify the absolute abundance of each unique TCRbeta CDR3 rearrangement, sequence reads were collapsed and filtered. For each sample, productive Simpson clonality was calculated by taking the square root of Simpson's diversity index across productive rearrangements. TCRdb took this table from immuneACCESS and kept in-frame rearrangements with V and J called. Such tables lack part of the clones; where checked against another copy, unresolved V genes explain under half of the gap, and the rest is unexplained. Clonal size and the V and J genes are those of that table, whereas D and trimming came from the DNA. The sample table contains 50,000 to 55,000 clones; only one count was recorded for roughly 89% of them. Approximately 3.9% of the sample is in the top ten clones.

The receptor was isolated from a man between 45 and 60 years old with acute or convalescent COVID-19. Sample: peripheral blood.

Read as DNA, the sequence is TGTGCCAGCAGTGAGGGGGCACAGCCCCAGCATTTT. This encodes CASSEGAQPQHF. The sequence is built from TRBV28 and TRBJ1-5; TRBD1 lines up with 7 middle nucleotides. Taken from the germline V gene, the CDR1 and CDR2 loops are MDHEN and SYDVKM. Clipping removes 5 bases from V and 7 bases from J, with 2 as the unmatched junction base count. From the cysteine up to the phenylalanine, the CDR3 has a length of 12 residues. The read is trimmed to its CDR3 DNA, 36 bases read in frame from base 1. Joined to the reference TRBV28 and TRBJ1-5 proteins, this CDR3 gives the full variable domain: DVKVTQSSRYLVKRTGEKVFLECVQDMDHENMFWYRQDPGLGLRLIYFSYDVKMKEKGDIPEGYSVSREKKERFSLILESASTNQTSMYLCASSEGAQPQHFGDGTRLSIL.